A selection of T cell receptor beta chains follows, all from one sample in a study of shared clonotypes between healthy human individuals. Using immunoSEQ multiplex PCR, the repertoire was profiled, and TCRdb retains in-frame clones only, with some absent. The sample shows approximately 330,000 clones, more than 60% of them seen only once. Source material: memory CD4+ T cells sorted from blood. The source is a man aged 25-45 years in good health. Each CDR3 is given with its conserved first and last residue. The D gene is left open where the match is weak.

TRBV18	TRBD1	TRBJ1-2	CASSPPAGQGAGGYTF
TRBV7-9	.	TRBJ2-2	CASSPTPTGSTGELFF
TRBV29-1	TRBD2	TRBJ2-1	CSVSTSGNEQFF
TRBV7-2	.	TRBJ2-2	CASSLGGSGGMFF
TRBV10-3	.	TRBJ2-7	CAISDGTQSYEQYF
TRBV7-6	.	TRBJ2-3	CASSLDLQGRADTQYF
TRBV2	.	TRBJ2-2	CASKQTPAGELFF
TRBV5-4	.	TRBJ1-5	CASSFRYSNQPQHF
TRBV28	.	TRBJ1-5	CASSLPHGANQPQHF
TRBV2	.	TRBJ1-2	CASRHPQAYYGYTF